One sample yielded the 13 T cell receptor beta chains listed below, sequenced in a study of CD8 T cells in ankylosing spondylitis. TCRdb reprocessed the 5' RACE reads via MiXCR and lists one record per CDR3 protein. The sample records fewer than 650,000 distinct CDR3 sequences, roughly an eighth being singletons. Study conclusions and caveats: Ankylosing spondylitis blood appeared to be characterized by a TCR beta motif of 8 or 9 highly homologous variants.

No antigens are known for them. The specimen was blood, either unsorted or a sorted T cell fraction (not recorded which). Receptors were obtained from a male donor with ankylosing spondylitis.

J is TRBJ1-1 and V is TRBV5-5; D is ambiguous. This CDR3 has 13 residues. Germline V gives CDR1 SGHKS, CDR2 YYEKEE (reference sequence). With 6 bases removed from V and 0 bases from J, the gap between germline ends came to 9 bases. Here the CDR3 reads CASTFGVNTEAFF. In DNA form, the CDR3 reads TGTGCCAGCACCTTTGGGGTGAACACTGAAGCTTTCTTT.

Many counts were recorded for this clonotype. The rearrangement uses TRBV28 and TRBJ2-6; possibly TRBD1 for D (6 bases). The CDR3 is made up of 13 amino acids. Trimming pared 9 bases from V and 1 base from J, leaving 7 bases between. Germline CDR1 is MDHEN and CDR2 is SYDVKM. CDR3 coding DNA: TGTGCCAGTACAGGGTCTGGGGCCAACGTCCTGACTTTC. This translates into CASTGSGANVLTF. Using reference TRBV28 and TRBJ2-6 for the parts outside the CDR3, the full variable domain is DVKVTQSSRYLVKRTGEKVFLECVQDMDHENMFWYRQDPGLGLRLIYFSYDVKMKEKGDIPEGYSVSREKKERFSLILESASTNQTSMYLCASTGSGANVLTFGAGSRLTVL.

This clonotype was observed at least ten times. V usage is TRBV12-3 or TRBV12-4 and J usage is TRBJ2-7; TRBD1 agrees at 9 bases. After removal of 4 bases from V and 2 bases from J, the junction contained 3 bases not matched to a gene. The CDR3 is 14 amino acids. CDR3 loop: CASSWGDRAYEQYF. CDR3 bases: TGTGCCAGCAGTTGGGGGGACAGGGCCTACGAGCAGTACTTC.

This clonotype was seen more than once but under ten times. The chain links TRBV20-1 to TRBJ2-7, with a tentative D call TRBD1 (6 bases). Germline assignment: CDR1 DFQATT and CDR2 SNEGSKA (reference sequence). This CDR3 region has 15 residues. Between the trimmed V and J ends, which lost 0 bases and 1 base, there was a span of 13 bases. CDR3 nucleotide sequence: TGCAGTGCTAGAGATTATAGGGGGAAATCCTACGAGCAGTACTTC. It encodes CSARDYRGKSYEQYF.

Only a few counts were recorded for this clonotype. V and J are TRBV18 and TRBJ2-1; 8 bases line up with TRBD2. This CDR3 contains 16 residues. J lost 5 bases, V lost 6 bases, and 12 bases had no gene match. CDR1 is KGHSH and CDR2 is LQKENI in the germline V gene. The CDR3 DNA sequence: TGTGCCAGCTCCCCCCCCGGGGGGGGTTCAAACAATGAGCAGTTCTTC. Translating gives CASSPPGGGSNNEQFF.

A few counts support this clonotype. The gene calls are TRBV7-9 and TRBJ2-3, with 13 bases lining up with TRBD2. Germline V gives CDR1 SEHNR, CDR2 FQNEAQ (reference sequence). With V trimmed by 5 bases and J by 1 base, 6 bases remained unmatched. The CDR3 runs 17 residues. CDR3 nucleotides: TGTGCCAGCAGCCCTCGGACTAGCGGGAGTGGCACAGATACGCAGTATTTT. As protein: CASSPRTSGSGTDTQYF.

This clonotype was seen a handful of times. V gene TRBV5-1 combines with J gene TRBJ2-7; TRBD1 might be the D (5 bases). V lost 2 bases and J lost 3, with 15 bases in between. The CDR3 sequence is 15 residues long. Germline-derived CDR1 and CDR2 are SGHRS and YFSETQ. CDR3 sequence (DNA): TGCGCCAGCAGCTTCTTTTATGGGGCAGGCTACGAGCAGTACTTC. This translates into CASSFFYGAGYEQYF. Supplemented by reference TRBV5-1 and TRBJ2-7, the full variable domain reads KAGVTQTPRYLIKTRGQQVTLSCSPISGHRSVSWYQQTPGQGLQFLFEYFSETQRNKGNFPGRFSGRQFSNSRSEMNVSTLELGDSALYLCASSFFYGAGYEQYFGPGTRLTVT.

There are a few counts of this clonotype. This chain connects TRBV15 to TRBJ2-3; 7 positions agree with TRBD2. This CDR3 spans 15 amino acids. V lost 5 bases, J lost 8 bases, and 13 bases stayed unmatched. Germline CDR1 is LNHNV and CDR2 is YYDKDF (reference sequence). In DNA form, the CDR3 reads TGTGCCACCAGCCGTGGGGGGGAGCAAGCAAGTACGCAGTATTTT. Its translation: CATSRGGEQASTQYF.

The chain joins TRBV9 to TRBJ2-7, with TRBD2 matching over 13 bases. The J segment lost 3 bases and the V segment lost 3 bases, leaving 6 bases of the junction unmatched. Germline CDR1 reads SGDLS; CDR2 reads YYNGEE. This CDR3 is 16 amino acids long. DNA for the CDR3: TGTGCCAGCAGCGAGGGACTAGCGGGAACCCACTACGAGCAGTACTTC. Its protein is CASSEGLAGTHYEQYF.

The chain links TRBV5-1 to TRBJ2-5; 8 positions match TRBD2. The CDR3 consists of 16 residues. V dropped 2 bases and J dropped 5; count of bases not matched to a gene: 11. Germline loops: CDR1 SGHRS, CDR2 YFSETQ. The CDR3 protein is CASSFSGTPARETQYF. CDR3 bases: TGCGCCAGCAGCTTTAGCGGGACTCCCGCTAGGGAGACCCAGTACTTC.

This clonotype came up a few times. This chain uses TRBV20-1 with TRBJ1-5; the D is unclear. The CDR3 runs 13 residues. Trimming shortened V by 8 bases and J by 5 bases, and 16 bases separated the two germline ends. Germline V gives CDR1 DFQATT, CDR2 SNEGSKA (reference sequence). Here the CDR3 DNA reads TGCAGTTTAGAAGAACAAAACGATCAGCCCCAGCATTTT. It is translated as CSLEEQNDQPQHF.

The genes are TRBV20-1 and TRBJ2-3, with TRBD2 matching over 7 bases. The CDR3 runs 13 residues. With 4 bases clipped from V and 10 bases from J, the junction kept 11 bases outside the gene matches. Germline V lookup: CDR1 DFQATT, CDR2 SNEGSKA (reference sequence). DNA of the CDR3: TGCAGTGCTATGCGGGAGAGAACTAGCCCGCAGTATTTT. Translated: CSAMRERTSPQYF.

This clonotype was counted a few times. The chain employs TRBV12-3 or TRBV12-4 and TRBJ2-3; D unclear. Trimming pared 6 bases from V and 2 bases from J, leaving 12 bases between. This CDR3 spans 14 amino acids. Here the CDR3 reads CASRLGQATDTQYF. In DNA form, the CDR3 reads TGTGCCAGCAGGCTCGGCCAGGCCACAGATACGCAGTATTTT.